This T cell receptor (beta chain) came from a study of OX40 agonist ivuxolimab in advanced cancers. Study details: An agonistic human IgG2 monoclonal antibody against OX40 (CD134) was given. Partial responses were achieved by three patients, one with hepatocellular carcinoma and two with cutaneous melanoma. Study-wide points: CD4+ and CD8+ blood T cells expanded clonally by week 6 at 0.1 to 3.0 mg/kg.

Germline CDR1 and CDR2: SGHDT and YYEEEE. The CDR3 covers 13 residues. The germline V and J ends were trimmed by 0 bases and 5 bases, with 8 bases remaining between them. Remarks on this clone: What it binds is unknown.

Only in-frame clones appear in the TCRdb table, and some are missing; sequencing was by immunoSEQ multiplex PCR. The table has around 74,000 clones, about 84% seen once. The specimen was CD4+ or CD8+ T cells sorted from blood, collected in a trial of the OX40 agonist ivuxolimab. The chain couples TRBV5-6 to TRBJ2-5; maybe TRBD2 (5 bases). This clonotype was sampled from an adult with an advanced solid tumor such as melanoma, head and neck, liver or kidney cancer. CDR3 residues: CASSLAGKETQYF. Here the CDR3 DNA reads TGTGCCAGCAGCTTGGCCGGGAAGGAGACCCAGTACTTC. The full variable domain, its missing parts supplied by reference TRBV5-6 and TRBJ2-5, is DAGVTQSPTHLIKTRGQQVTLRCSPKSGHDTVSWYQQALGQGPQFIFQYYEEEERQRGNFPDRFSGHQFPNYSSELNVNALLLGDSALYLCASSLAGKETQYFGPGTRLLVL.